This T cell receptor beta chain derives from a study of blood T cell repertoires in COVID-19. Study context: Material from acute and convalescent COVID-19 was sourced from the United States, Italy and Spain. Sample material is recorded as cDNA or gDNA derived from T cells, B-cell-depleted T cells, or PBMCs.

V lost 5 bases and J lost 1; bases outside the gene matches: 6. Germline CDR1 MNHEY, CDR2 SMNVEV (reference sequence). The CDR3 has 16 amino acids. In the original processing: Nucleated cell counts were estimated from reference gene primer amplification. TCRdb's copy holds only in-frame clones and misses some; the assay was immunoSEQ multiplex PCR. The V and J calls and clone size are taken from that table; D and trimming were inferred from the DNA. The sample has roughly 99,000 clones, more than 65% seen once; the top ten hold 9.5% to 12%. The TCR sequence derives from a woman of 80 years or more with acute or convalescent COVID-19. V is TRBV27 and J is TRBJ2-2; TRBD2 matches at 8 bases. Specimen: peripheral blood. The CDR3 sequence: CASSSGGAMNTGELFF. The CDR3 bases are TGTGCCAGCAGTAGCGGGGGAGCCATGAACACCGGGGAGCTGTTTTTT.